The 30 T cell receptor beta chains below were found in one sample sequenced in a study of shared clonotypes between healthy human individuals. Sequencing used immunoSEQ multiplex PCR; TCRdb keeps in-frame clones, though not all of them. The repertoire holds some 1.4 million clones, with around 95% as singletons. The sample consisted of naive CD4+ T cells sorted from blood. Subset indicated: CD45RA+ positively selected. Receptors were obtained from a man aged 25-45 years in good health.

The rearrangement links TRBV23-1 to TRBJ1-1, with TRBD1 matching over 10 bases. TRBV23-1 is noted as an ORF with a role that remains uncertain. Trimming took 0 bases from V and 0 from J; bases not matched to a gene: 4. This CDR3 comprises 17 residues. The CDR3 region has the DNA TGCGCCAGCAGTCAATCGGTGACAGGGGGCTTGAACACTGAAGCTTTCTTT. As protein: CASSQSVTGGLNTEAFF.

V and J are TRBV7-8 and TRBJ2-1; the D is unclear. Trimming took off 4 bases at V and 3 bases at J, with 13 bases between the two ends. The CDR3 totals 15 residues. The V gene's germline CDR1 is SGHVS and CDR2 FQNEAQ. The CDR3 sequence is CASSSIASYYNEQFF. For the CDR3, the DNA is TGTGCCAGCAGCTCGATAGCTTCTTACTACAATGAGCAGTTCTTC. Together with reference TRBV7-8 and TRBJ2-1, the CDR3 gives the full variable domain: GAGVSQSPRYKVAKRGQDVALRCDPISGHVSLFWYQQALGQGPEFLTYFQNEAQLDKSGLPSDRFFAERPEGSVSTLKIQRTQQEDSAVYLCASSSIASYYNEQFFGPGTRLTVL.

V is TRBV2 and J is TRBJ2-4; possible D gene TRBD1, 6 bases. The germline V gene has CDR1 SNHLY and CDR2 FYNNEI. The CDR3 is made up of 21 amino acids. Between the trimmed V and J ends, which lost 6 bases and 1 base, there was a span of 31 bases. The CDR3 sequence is CASSERATGHPIPAAKNIQYF. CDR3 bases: TGTGCCAGCAGCGAACGAGCGACGGGACATCCCATCCCGGCGGCCAAAAACATTCAGTACTTC.

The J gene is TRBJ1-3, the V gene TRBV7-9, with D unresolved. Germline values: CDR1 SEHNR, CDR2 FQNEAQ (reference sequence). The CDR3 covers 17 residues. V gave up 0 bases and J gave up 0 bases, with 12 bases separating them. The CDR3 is CASSLAHGQSSGNTIYF. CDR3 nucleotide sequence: TGTGCCAGCAGCTTAGCGCACGGGCAGAGCTCTGGAAACACCATATATTTT.

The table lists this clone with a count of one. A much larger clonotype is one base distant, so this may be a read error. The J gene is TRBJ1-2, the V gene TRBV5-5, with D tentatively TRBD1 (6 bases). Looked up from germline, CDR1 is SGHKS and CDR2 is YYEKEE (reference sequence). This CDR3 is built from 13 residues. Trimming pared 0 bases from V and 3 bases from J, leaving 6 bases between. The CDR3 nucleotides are TGTGCCAGCAGCTTGGACAGGGACTATGGCTACACCTTC. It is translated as CASSLDRDYGYTF.

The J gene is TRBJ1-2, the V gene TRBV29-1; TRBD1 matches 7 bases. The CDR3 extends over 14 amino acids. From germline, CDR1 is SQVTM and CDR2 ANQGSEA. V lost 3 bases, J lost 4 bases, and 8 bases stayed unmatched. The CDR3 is CSVDQGTAGYGYTF. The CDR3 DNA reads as TGCAGCGTTGATCAGGGGACAGCTGGCTATGGCTACACCTTC.

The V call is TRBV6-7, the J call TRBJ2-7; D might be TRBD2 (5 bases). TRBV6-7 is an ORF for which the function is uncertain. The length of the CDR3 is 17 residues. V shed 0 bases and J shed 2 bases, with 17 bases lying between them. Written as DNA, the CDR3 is TGTGCCAGCAGTTACTCGCCCCGGGAAGTCGCCCCCTACGAGCAGTACTTC. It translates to CASSYSPREVAPYEQYF.

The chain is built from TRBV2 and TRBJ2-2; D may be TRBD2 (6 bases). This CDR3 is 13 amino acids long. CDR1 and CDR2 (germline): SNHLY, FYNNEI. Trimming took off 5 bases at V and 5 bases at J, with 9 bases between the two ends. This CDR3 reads CASSRRGTGELFF. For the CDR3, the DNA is TGTGCCAGCAGTCGGCGGGGAACCGGGGAGCTGTTTTTT.

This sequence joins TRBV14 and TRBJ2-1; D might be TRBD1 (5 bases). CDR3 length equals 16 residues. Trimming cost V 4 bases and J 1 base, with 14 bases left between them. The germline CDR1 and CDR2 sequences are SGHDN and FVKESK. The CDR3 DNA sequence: TGTGCCAGCAGCCCCCTGGGGCGGTTGTCCTACAATGAGCAGTTCTTC. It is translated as CASSPLGRLSYNEQFF.

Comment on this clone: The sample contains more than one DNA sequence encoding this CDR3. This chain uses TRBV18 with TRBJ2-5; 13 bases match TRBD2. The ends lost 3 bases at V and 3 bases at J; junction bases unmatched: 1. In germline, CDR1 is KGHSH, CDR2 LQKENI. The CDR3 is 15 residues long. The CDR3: CASSPGLAGEETQYF. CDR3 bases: TGTGCCAGCTCACCTGGACTAGCGGGAGAAGAGACCCAGTACTTC.

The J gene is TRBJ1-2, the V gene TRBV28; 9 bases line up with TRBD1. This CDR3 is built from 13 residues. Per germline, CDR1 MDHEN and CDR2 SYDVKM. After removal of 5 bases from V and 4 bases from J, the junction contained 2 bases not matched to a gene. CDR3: CASSATGGYGYTF. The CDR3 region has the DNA TGTGCCAGCAGTGCGACAGGGGGCTATGGCTACACCTTC.

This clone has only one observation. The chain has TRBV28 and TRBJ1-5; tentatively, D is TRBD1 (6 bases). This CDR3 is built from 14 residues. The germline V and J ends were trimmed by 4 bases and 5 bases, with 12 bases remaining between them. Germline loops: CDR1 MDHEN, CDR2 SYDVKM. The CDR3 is CASSSLGGHQPQHF. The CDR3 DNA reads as TGTGCCAGCAGTTCCTTAGGGGGTCATCAGCCCCAGCATTTT.

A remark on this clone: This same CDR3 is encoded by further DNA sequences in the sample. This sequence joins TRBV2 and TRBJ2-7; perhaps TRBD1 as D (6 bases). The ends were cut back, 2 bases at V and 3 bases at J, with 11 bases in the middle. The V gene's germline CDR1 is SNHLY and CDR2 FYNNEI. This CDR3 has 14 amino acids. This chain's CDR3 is CASSEQGRGYEQYF. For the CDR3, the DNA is TGTGCCAGCAGTGAACAGGGCAGGGGCTACGAGCAGTACTTC.

The CDR3 coding sequence is TGTGCCAGCAGCTTCCGGCCTCTTTTGAACAATGAGCAGTTCTTC. It codes for CASSFRPLLNNEQFF. This rearrangement joins TRBV5-8 to TRBJ2-1; D remains ambiguous. Germline assignment: CDR1 SGHTS and CDR2 YDEGEE. V was trimmed by 2 bases and J by 5 bases, leaving 14 bases between them. The CDR3 is 15 amino acids.

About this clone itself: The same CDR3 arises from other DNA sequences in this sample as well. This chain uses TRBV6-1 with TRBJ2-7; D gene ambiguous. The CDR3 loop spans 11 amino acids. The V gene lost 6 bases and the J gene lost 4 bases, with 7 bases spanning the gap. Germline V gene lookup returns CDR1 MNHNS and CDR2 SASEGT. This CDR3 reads CASSQSYEQYF. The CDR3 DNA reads TGTGCCAGCAGCCAGAGTTACGAGCAGTACTTC.

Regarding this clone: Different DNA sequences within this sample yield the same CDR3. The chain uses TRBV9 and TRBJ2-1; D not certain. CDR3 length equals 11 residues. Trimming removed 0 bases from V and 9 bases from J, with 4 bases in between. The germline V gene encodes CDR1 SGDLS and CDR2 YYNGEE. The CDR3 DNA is TGTGCCAGCAGCGTAGGTGGTGAGCAGTTCTTC. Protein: CASSVGGEQFF.

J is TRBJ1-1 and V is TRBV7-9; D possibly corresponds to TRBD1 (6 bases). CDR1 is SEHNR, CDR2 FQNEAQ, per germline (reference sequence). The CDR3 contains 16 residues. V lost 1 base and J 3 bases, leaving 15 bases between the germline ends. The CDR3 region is CASSLGRGGTDTEAFF. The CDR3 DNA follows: TGTGCCAGCAGCTTAGGGCGGGGGGGCACGGACACTGAAGCTTTCTTT.

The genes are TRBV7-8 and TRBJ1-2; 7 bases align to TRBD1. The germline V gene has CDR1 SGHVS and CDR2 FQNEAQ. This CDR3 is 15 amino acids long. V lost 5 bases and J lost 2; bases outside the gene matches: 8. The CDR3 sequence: CASSPRRQGNYGYTF. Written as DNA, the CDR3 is TGTGCCAGCAGCCCGAGAAGACAGGGCAACTATGGCTACACCTTC.

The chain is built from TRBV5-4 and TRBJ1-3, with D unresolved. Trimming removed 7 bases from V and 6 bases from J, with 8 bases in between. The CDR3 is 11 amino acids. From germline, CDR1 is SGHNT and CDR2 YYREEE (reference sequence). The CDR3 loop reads CASDQENTIYF. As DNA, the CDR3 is TGTGCCAGCGATCAAGAAAACACCATATATTTT.

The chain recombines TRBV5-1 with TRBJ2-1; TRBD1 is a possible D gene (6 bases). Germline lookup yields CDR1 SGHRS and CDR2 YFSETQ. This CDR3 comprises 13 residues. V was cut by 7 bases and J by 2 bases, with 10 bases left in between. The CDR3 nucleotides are TGCGCCAGCCAACAGGGAACCTACAATGAGCAGTTCTTC. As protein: CASQQGTYNEQFF.

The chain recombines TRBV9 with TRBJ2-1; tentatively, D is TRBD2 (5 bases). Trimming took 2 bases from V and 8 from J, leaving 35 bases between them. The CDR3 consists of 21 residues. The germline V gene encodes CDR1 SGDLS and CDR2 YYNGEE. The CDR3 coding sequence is TGTGCCAGCAGCGTGCTTGTGGGCGCGGGCCATGTGAGTTGGGCCAATGATGAGCAGTTCTTC. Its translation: CASSVLVGAGHVSWANDEQFF. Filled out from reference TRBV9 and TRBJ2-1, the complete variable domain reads DSGVTQTPKHLITATGQRVTLRCSPRSGDLSVYWYQQSLDQGLQFLIQYYNGEERAKGNILERFSAQQFPDLHSELNLSSLELGDSALYFCASSVLVGAGHVSWANDEQFFGPGTRLTVL.

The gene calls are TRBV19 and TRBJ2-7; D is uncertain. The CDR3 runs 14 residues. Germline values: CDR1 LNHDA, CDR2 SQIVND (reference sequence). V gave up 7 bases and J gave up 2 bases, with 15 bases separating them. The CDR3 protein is CASTTRKGPYEQYF. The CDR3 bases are TGTGCCAGTACCACGCGGAAGGGCCCCTACGAGCAGTACTTC.

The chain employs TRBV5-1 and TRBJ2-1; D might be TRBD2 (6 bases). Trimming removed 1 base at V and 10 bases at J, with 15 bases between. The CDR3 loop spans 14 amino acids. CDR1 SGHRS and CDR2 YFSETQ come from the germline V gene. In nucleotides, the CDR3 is TGCGCCAGCAGCTTGAGGGCCCCAGGGAGGGAGCAGTTCTTC. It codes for CASSLRAPGREQFF.

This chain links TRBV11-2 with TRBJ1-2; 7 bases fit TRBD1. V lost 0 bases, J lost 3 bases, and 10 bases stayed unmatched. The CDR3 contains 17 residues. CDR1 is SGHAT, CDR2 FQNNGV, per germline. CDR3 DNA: TGTGCCAGCAGCTTAGATCCGGGGACAGCTAGAGACTATGGCTACACCTTC. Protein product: CASSLDPGTARDYGYTF. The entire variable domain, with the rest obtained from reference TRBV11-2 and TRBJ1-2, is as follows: EAGVAQSPRYKIIEKRQSVAFWCNPISGHATLYWYQQILGQGPKLLIQFQNNGVVDDSQLPKDRFSAERLKGVDSTLKIQPAKLEDSAVYLCASSLDPGTARDYGYTFGSGTRLTVV.

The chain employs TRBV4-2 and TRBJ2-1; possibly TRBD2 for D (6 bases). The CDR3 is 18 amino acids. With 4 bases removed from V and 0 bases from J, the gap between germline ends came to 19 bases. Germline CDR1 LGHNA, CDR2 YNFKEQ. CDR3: CASSPLTSHLSSYNEQFF. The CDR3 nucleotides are TGTGCCAGCAGCCCCCTTACTAGCCACCTGAGCTCCTACAATGAGCAGTTCTTC.

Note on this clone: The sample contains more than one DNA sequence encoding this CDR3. The CDR3, as DNA: TGTGCCAGCAGTGGAGGGACTAGCGGCCTTGGGGTAGGAGATACGCAGTATTTT. As protein: CASSGGTSGLGVGDTQYF. The rearrangement joins TRBV9 to TRBJ2-3; TRBD2 aligns across 11 bases. V lost 5 bases and J lost 5; bases outside the gene matches: 16. CDR1 SGDLS and CDR2 YYNGEE come from the germline V gene. This CDR3 spans 18 amino acids.

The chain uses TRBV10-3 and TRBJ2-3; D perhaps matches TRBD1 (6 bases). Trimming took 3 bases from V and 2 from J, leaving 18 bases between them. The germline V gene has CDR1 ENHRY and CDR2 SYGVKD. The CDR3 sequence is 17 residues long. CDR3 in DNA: TGTGCCATCAGTGATCTCCAGGGGTCCACCCTCACAGATACGCAGTATTTT. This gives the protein CAISDLQGSTLTDTQYF.

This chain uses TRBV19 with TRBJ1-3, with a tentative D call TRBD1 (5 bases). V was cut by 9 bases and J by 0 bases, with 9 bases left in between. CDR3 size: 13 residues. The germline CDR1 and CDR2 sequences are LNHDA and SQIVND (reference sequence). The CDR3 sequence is CASHQGSGNTIYF. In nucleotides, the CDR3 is TGTGCCAGCCATCAGGGCTCTGGAAACACCATATATTTT.

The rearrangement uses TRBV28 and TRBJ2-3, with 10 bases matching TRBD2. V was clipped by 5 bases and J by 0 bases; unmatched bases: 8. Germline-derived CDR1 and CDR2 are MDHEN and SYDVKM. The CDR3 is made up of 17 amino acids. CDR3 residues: CASSTFGLAASTDTQYF. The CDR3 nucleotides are TGTGCCAGCAGTACATTCGGACTAGCGGCTAGCACAGATACGCAGTATTTT. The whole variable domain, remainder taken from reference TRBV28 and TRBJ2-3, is DVKVTQSSRYLVKRTGEKVFLECVQDMDHENMFWYRQDPGLGLRLIYFSYDVKMKEKGDIPEGYSVSREKKERFSLILESASTNQTSMYLCASSTFGLAASTDTQYFGPGTRLTVL.

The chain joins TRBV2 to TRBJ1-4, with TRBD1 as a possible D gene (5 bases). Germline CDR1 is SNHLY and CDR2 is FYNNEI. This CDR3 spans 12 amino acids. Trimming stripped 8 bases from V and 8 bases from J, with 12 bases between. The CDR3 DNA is TGTGCCAGCTTGGGGGTTAGGGAAAAACTGTTTTTT. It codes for CASLGVREKLFF.